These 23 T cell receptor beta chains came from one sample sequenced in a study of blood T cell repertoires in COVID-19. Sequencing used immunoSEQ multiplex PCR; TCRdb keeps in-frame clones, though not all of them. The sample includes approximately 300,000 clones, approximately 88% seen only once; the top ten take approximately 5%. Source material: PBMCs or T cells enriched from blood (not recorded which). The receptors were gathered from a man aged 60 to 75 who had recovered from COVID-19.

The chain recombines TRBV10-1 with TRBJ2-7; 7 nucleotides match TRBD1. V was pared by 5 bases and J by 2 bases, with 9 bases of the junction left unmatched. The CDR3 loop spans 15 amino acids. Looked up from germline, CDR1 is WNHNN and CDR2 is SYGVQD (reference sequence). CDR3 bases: TGCGCCAGCAGTTCGAACATCGACAGGGCCTACGAGCAGTACTTC. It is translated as CASSSNIDRAYEQYF.

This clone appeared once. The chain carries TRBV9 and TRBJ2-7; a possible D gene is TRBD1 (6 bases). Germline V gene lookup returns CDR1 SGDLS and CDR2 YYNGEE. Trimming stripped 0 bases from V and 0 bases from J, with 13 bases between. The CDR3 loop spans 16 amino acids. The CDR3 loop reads CASSVGLGGHSYEQYF. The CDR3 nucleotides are TGTGCCAGCAGCGTAGGGCTTGGGGGACACTCCTACGAGCAGTACTTC.

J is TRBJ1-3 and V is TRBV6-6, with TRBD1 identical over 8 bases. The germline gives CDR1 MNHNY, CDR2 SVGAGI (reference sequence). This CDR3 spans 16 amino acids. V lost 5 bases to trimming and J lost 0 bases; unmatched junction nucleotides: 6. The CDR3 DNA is TGTGCCAGCAGTCCCGGGACAGGAAGCTCTGGAAACACCATATATTTT. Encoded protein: CASSPGTGSSGNTIYF.

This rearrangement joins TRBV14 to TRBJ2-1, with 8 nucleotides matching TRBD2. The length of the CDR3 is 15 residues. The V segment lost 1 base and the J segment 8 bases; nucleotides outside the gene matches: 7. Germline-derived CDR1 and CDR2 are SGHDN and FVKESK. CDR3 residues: CASSQVSSGRDEQFF. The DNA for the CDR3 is TGTGCCAGCAGCCAAGTCTCTAGCGGGCGGGATGAGCAGTTCTTC.

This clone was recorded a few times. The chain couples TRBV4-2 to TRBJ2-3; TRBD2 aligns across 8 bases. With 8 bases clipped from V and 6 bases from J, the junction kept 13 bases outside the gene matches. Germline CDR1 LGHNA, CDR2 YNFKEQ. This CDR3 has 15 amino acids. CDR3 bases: TGTGCCAGCGGCACGGGGGCGGGAGGAGGGGATACGCAGTATTTT. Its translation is CASGTGAGGGDTQYF.

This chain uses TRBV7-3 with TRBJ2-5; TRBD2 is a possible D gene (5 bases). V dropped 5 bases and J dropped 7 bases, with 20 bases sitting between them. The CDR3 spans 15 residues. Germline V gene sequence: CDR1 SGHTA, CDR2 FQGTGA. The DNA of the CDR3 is TGTGCCAGCAGCCCGGACGGACTTGCCGGTGGGACCCAGTACTTC. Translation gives CASSPDGLAGGTQYF.

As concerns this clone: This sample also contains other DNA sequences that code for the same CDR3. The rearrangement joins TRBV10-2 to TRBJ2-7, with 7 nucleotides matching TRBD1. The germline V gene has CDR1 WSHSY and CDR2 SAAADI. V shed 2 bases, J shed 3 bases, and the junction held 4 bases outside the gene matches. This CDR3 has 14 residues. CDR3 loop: CASSEPGQSYEQYF. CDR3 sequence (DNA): TGCGCCAGCAGTGAGCCGGGACAGAGCTACGAGCAGTACTTC.

The DNA for the CDR3 is TGTGCCAGCTCATCGGGACTAGCGACCAATGAGCAGTTCTTC. Its translation: CASSSGLATNEQFF. The chain carries TRBV18 and TRBJ2-1; TRBD2 aligns across 10 bases. CDR1 is KGHSH and CDR2 is LQKENI in the germline V gene. V lost 5 bases and J lost 6; bases outside the gene matches: 4. This CDR3 spans 14 amino acids.

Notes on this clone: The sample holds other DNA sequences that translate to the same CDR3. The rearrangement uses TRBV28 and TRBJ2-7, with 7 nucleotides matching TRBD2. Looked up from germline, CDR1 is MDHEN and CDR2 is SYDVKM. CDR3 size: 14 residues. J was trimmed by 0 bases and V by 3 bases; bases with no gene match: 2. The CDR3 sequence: CASSLGGSSYEQYF. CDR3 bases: TGTGCCAGCAGTTTGGGCGGGAGCTCCTACGAGCAGTACTTC.

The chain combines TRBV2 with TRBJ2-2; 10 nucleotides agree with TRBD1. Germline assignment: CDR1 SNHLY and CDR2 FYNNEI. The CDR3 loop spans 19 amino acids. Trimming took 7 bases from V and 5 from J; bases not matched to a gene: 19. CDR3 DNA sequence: TGTGCCAGCACCCCCAGCTGGTGGATTGGACAGGGGGGGACCGGGGAGCTGTTTTTT. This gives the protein CASTPSWWIGQGGTGELFF.

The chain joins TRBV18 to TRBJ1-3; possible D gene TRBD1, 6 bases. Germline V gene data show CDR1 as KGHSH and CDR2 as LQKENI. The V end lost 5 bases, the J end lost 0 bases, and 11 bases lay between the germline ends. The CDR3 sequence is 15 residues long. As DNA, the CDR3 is TGTGCCAGCTCAGGACAGCCAACCTCTGGAAACACCATATATTTT. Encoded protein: CASSGQPTSGNTIYF.

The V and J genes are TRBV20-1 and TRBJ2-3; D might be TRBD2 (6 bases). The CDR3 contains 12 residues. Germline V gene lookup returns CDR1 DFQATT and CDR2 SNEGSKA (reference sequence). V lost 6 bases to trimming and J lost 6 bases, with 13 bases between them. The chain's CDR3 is CSASSGFDTQYF. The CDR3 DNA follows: TGCAGTGCCAGTAGCGGTTTTGATACGCAGTATTTT.

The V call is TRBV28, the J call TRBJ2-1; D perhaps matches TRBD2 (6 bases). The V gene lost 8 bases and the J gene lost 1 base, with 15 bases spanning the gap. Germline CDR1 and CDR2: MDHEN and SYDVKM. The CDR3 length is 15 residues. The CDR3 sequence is CASDVSAGSYNEQFF. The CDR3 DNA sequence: TGTGCCAGCGACGTTTCGGCGGGGTCCTACAATGAGCAGTTCTTC. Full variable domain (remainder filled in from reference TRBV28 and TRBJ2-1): DVKVTQSSRYLVKRTGEKVFLECVQDMDHENMFWYRQDPGLGLRLIYFSYDVKMKEKGDIPEGYSVSREKKERFSLILESASTNQTSMYLCASDVSAGSYNEQFFGPGTRLTVL.

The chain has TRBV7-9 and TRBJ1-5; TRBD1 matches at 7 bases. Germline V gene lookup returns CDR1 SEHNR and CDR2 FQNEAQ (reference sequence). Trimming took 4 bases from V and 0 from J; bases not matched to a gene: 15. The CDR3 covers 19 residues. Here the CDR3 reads CASSSWTGDVLISNQPQHF. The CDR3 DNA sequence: TGTGCCAGCAGCTCCTGGACAGGAGACGTCCTGATTAGCAATCAGCCCCAGCATTTT.

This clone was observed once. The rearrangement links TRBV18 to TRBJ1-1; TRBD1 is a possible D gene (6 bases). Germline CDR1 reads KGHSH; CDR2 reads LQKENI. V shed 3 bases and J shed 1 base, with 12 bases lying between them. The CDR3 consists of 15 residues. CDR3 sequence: CASSPRWTENTEAFF. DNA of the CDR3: TGTGCCAGCTCACCCCGGTGGACAGAGAACACTGAAGCTTTCTTT.

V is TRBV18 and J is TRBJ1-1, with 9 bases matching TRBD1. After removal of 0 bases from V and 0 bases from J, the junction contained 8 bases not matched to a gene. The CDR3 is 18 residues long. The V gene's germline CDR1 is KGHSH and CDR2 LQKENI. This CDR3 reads CASSPPLGTGFLNTEAFF. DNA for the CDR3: TGTGCCAGCTCACCACCGTTGGGGACAGGGTTTCTGAACACTGAAGCTTTCTTT.

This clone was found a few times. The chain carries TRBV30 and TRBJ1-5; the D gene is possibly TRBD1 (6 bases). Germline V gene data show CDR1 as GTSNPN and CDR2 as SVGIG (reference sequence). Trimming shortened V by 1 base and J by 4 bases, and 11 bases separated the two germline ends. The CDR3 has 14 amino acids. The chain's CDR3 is CAWSGSTGNQPQHF. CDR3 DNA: TGTGCCTGGAGTGGGTCGACAGGAAATCAGCCCCAGCATTTT.

CDR3 DNA: TGTGCCAGCAGTCCCGGGACAGGGGCAATGAATGAGCAGTTCTTC. Translated, it gives CASSPGTGAMNEQFF. The genes are TRBV2 and TRBJ2-1, with 10 bases that match TRBD1. The CDR3 runs 15 residues. The trim removed 5 bases at V and 7 bases at J, leaving 8 bases unmatched. In germline, CDR1 is SNHLY, CDR2 FYNNEI.

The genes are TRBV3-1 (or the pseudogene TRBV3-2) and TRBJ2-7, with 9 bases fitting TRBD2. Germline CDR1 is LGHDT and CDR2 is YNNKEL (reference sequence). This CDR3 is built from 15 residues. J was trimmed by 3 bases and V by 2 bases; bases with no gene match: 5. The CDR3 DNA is TGTGCCAGCAGCCAAAACCCAGCGGGAGGCTACGAGCAGTACTTC. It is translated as CASSQNPAGGYEQYF.

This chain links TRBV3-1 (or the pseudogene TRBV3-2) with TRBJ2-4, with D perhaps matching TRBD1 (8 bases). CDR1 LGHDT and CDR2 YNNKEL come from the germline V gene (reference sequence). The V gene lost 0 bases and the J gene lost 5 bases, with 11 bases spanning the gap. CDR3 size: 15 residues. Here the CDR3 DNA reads TGTGCCAGCAGCCAAGAAACAGGGGGGGAAAACATTCAGTACTTC. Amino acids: CASSQETGGENIQYF.

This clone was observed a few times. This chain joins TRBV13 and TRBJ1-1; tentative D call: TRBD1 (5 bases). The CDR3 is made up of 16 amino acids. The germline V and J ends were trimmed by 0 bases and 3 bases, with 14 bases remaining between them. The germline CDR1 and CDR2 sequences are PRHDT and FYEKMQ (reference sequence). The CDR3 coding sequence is TGTGCCAGCAGCTTAGGGGACAAAAATCGGGACACTGAAGCTTTCTTT. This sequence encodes CASSLGDKNRDTEAFF.

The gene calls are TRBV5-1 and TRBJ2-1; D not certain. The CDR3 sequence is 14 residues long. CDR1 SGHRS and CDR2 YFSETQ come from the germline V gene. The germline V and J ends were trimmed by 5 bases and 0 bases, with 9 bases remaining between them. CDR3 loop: CASSVTPSYNEQFF. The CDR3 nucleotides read TGCGCCAGCAGTGTTACTCCCTCCTACAATGAGCAGTTCTTC.

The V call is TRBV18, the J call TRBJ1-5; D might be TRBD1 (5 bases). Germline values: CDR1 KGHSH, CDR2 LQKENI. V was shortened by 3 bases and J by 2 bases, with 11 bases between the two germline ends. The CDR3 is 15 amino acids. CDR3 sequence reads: CASSPIGEGNQPQHF. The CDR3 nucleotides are TGTGCCAGCTCACCCATAGGGGAGGGCAATCAGCCCCAGCATTTT. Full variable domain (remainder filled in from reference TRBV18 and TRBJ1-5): NAGVMQNPRHLVRRRGQEARLRCSPMKGHSHVYWYRQLPEEGLKFMVYLQKENIIDESGMPKERFSAEFPKEGPSILRIQQVVRGDSAAYFCASSPIGEGNQPQHFGDGTRLSIL.